One TCR beta chain is described in this entry. What antigen it recognizes has not been identified. No per-base quality is available; no much larger clone lies one base away. The sample comes from a study of Ad26.COV2.S vaccination and SARS-CoV-2 variants (dated by TCRdb to the early 2020s). About the investigation overall: Donors in the vaccine arm were drawn from COV1001, a phase I-IIa trial of Ad26.COV2.S in healthy adults that was multicentre, randomized, double-blind and placebo-controlled. Participants in the trial were split at random into five groups of five each, receiving low-dose or high-dose Ad26.COV2.S once or twice, or else placebo on both occasions. Blinding of investigators to trial group allocation was maintained during experiments and outcome assessment. A total of about 30 samples were included in the TCR-sequenced set, comprising about 20 Ad26.COV2.S vaccine recipients, 5 placebo recipients and 8 SARS-CoV-2 convalescent individuals. TCRbeta repertoire sequencing was used to assess the specificity and breadth of SARS-CoV-2-reactive T cell receptors after Ad26.COV2.S vaccination. Ad26.COV2.S was administered intramuscularly at 5 x 10^10 or 1 x 10^11 viral particles, either as a single shot or as two shots given 56 days apart.

The immunoSEQ Assay was used to sequence TCRbeta CDR3 regions. After extraction, genomic DNA underwent amplification by bias-controlled multiplex PCR, followed by high-throughput sequencing. For the original study's pipeline: To quantify the absolute abundance of every unique TCRbeta CDR3 region, sequences were collapsed and filtered. T cell fraction was estimated by normalizing TCRbeta template counts to usable DNA, which was measured by amplifying reference genes present in all nucleated cells. Repertoire TCRs were annotated as SARS-CoV-2-specific by exact matching of V gene, CDR3 amino acid sequence and J gene to a known reactive TCR set. The reference SARS-CoV-2 TCR set was derived from MIRA and filtered for enrichment in COVID-19-positive ImmuneCODE repertoires, a step that removed public or cross-reactive TCRs. Using the MIRA antigens, annotated TCRs were further analysed by specific ORF or by position within an ORF. Breadth was defined as the number of annotated unique rearrangements divided by the total number of unique productive rearrangements, and depth was defined as the summed frequency of the annotated unique rearrangements. TCR breadth was compared between groups using two-sided Wilcoxon rank-sum tests. This is the immuneACCESS table as TCRdb keeps it, with only in-frame sequences that have V and J called. A part of the clones is gone; compared with another copy, unresolved V genes explain less than half, and the rest is unexplained. The V and J calls and clone size were taken over from that table, and D and trimming were inferred from the DNA. The sample has about half a million clones on record, roughly nine tenths of them singletons. The ten largest account for under 2% of the sample.

The trim is 2 bases for V and 0 bases for J, with a gap of 10 bases between the germline ends. In the germline V gene, CDR1 corresponds to KGHSH and CDR2 to LQKENI. Reading from cysteine to phenylalanine, the CDR3 counts 15 amino acids. This entry keeps only the CDR3 DNA: 45 bases, framed from base 1. The paper's findings and limits, for the study overall: After vaccination, substantial breadth of spike-specific CD8+ and CD4+ T cell responses was reported. Higher spike-specific TCR breadth was observed in Ad26.COV2.S recipients than in placebo recipients (P = 0.0014). The study was not powered for comparison of responses between vaccine doses or regimens. The authors noted that the TCR breadth and depth analyses may have underestimated total T cell responses. Vaccine and placebo recipients had similar non-spike TCR breadth, a finding consistent with the vaccine containing only spike.

The label giving this sample's treatment or condition can be read as: about 20 received Ad26.COV2.S at low or high dose, single or two shots; about 5 received placebo; per-sample allocation not given. Repertoires of vaccine and placebo recipients were sequenced from samples collected on day 63 after the first injection. In Cohort 1b, around 25 adults aged 18-55 years were enrolled at a single site in Boston, USA, between 29 July and 7 August 2020. Ad26.COV2.S was a replication-incompetent adenovirus type 26 vector expressing a prefusion-stabilized SARS-CoV-2 spike protein from the original Wuhan strain.

The material sequenced was peripheral blood, taken in a trial of Ad26.COV2.S vaccine versus placebo. This receptor was identified in a person aged 18 to 65 who received the Ad26.COV2.S COVID-19 vaccine or a placebo. The chain is made from TRBV18 and TRBJ1-1; the D gene is not confidently resolved. CDR3 region: CASSPVLGLNTEAFF. The bases read TGTGCCAGCTCACCAGTTCTAGGGTTGAACACTGAAGCTTTCTTT.